These T cell receptor beta chains were read from a single sample in a study of Graves' ophthalmopathy and Graves' hyperthyroidism. Using its own MiXCR run on the multiplex PCR reads, TCRdb lists one record per CDR3 protein. Found here are 200,000 to 250,000 distinct CDR3 sequences, roughly a fifth of them singletons; the top ten hold around two fifths. Sequencing used peripheral blood. The origin of the receptors is a woman between 45 and 65 years old with Graves' ophthalmopathy. Both conserved end residues are part of each CDR3. The D gene is left open where the match is weak. Some rows mark clone size as missing; the rest say once, few, many or name a class of expanded clone.

cdr3_length j_call v_call clone_size d_call cdr3_aa cdr3_nt
15 TRBJ1-1 TRBV20-1 many TRBD1 CSARDPGQGNTEAFF TGCAGTGCTAGAGATCCCGGACAGGGGAACACTGAAGCTTTCTTT
14 TRBJ1-5 TRBV2 - - CASTTGHPDQPQHF TGTGCCAGCACGACAGGCCATCCGGACCAGCCCCAGCATTTT
13 TRBJ1-1 TRBV28 many - CASSPGTHFDAFF TGTGCCAGCAGCCCCGGGACCCACTTCGATGCTTTCTTT
11 TRBJ2-5 TRBV20-1 many - CSAMLQETQYF TGCAGTGCTATGCTTCAGGAGACCCAGTACTTC
14 TRBJ1-1 TRBV29-1 - - CSAKSPGPNTEAFF TGCAGCGCCAAGAGTCCAGGGCCGAACACTGAAGCTTTCTTT
14 TRBJ2-7 TRBV5-1 many TRBD2 CASSPEGLAYEQYF TGCGCCAGCAGCCCGGAAGGACTAGCCTACGAGCAGTACTTC
14 TRBJ1-3 TRBV7-9 - - CASSLGVSGNTIYF TGTGCCAGCAGCTTAGGGGTATCTGGAAACACCATATATTTT
15 TRBJ2-5 TRBV7-9 - - CASSWGGLALETQYF TGTGCCAGCAGCTGGGGAGGTCTAGCGCTTGAGACCCAGTACTTC
15 TRBJ2-7 TRBV4-2 few - CASSQEGRVFYEQYF TGTGCCAGCAGCCAAGAGGGCAGGGTTTTCTACGAGCAGTACTTC
16 TRBJ2-7 TRBV7-8 once TRBD1 CASSNKPGTGTYEQYF TGTGCCAGCAGCAACAAACCCGGGACAGGGACCTACGAGCAGTACTTC
16 TRBJ1-3 TRBV4-1 - TRBD1 CASSQEGQLNGNTIYF TGCGCCAGCAGCCAAGAGGGACAGCTCAATGGAAACACCATATATTTT
13 TRBJ2-5 TRBV5-1 many TRBD1 CASSGDRVETQYF TGCGCCAGCAGCGGGGACAGGGTAGAGACCCAGTACTTC
18 TRBJ2-7 TRBV19 few TRBD1 CASTKYGTGTGGTYEQYF TGTGCCAGTACCAAGTATGGGACCGGGACAGGGGGGACCTACGAGCAGTACTTC
14 TRBJ1-2 TRBV30 - - CAWSAQLSNYGYTF TGTGCCTGGAGCGCACAGTTATCTAACTATGGCTACACCTTC
16 TRBJ1-1 TRBV19 - TRBD1 CASSIGTAFSNTEAFF TGTGCCAGTAGTATCGGGACAGCATTCTCGAACACTGAAGCTTTCTTT
13 TRBJ2-5 TRBV27 few - CASSPGDQETQYF TGTGCCAGCAGTCCAGGGGATCAAGAGACCCAGTACTTC
15 TRBJ2-7 TRBV11-2 many - CASSLGLSTPYEQYF TGTGCCAGCAGTCTCGGCCTTTCCACCCCCTACGAGCAGTACTTC
15 TRBJ2-5 TRBV6-1 many TRBD2 CASRHASGDQETQYF TGTGCCAGCAGGCACGCAAGCGGGGACCAAGAGACCCAGTACTTC
14 TRBJ2-1 TRBV12-3/TRBV12-4 many - CASSPYGPANEQFF TGTGCCAGCAGTCCATATGGACCGGCGAATGAGCAGTTCTTC
14 TRBJ1-4 TRBV12-3/TRBV12-4 many - CASSPRIGEGKLFF TGTGCCAGCAGTCCCCGGATAGGGGAGGGGAAACTGTTTTTT
15 TRBJ1-2 TRBV19 - - CASSASQRAIYGYTF TGTGCCAGTAGTGCCAGTCAGCGTGCCATCTATGGCTACACCTTC
16 TRBJ1-5 TRBV4-1 many - CASSQPRDNSNQPQHF TGCGCCAGCAGCCAACCTCGGGATAATAGCAATCAGCCCCAGCATTTT
14 TRBJ2-5 TRBV11-2 many - CASSFPGVGGTQYF TGTGCCAGCAGCTTCCCAGGGGTTGGCGGGACCCAGTACTTC
13 TRBJ1-2 TRBV20-1 many TRBD1 CSARPDRGGGYTF TGCAGTGCCCGACCCGACAGGGGAGGCGGCTACACCTTC
15 TRBJ1-1 TRBV9 many - CASSEGLRRNTEAFF TGTGCCAGCAGCGAGGGGCTCAGAAGGAACACTGAAGCTTTCTTT